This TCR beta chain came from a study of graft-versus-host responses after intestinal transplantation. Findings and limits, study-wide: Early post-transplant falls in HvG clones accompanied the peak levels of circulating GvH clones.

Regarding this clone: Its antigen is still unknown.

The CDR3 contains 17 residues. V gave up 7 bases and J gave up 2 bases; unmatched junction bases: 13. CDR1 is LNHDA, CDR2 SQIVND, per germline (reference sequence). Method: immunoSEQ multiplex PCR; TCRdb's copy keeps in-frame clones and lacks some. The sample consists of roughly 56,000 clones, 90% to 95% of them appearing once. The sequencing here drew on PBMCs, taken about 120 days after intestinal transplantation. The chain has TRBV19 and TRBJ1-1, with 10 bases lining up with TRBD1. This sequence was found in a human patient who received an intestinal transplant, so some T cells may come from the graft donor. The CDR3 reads CASNFFIGTGVNTEAFF. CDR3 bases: TGTGCCAGTAATTTCTTTATCGGGACAGGGGTAAACACTGAAGCTTTCTTT.